This T cell receptor beta chain was recorded in a study of blood T cell repertoires in COVID-19. Study-level background: T cells, B-cell-depleted T cells, or PBMCs supplied cDNA or gDNA.

In the original analysis: From reference gene primer amplification, estimates of nucleated cell counts were derived. Assay: immunoSEQ multiplex PCR; the TCRdb copy retains only in-frame clones and omits some. Clone size and the V and J calls come from that table; the DNA yielded D and trimming. The data hold 180,000 or so clones, with approximately 85% observed a single time. This CDR3 has 15 residues. Germline V CDR1 and CDR2: MGHRA, YSYEKL. Losses at the gene ends were 0 bases for V and 5 bases for J; bases not matched to a gene: 2. The receptor was derived from a human donor with active or convalescent COVID-19. The donor label of this sample is uncertain. Sample: peripheral blood. The V and J genes are TRBV4-1 and TRBJ2-2, with 8 bases identical to TRBD2. CDR3 sequence (DNA): TGCGCCAGCAGCCAAGACGGGAGGGAGACCGGGGAGCTGTTTTTT. It encodes CASSQDGRETGELFF.